Listed here are 12 T cell receptor beta chains from one sample, sequenced in a study of cytomegalovirus exposure and HLA in healthy donors. The table came from immunoSEQ multiplex PCR; TCRdb's copy has only in-frame clones and leaves some out. The sample yields approximately 160,000 clones, about 90% seen once. Sequencing was carried out using PBMCs. These receptors all stem from a man between 18 and 35 years old in good health and CMV-seropositive.

V usage is TRBV27 and J usage is TRBJ2-1; D is undetermined. CDR1 and CDR2 (germline): MNHEY, SMNVEV (reference sequence). The V and J ends lost 8 bases and 9 bases respectively, with 11 bases between them. CDR3 length: 11 residues. CDR3 nucleotide sequence: TGTGCCAGCGGTAGCTTGGGTGAGCAGTTCTTC. It encodes CASGSLGEQFF.

This rearrangement joins TRBV5-6 to TRBJ1-1, with unresolved D. Germline assignment: CDR1 SGHDT and CDR2 YYEEEE. Trimming took off 4 bases at V and 4 bases at J, with 14 bases between the two ends. There are 14 residues in the CDR3. The CDR3 reads CASSPPGRVTEAFF. The DNA for the CDR3 is TGTGCCAGCAGCCCCCCGGGGAGGGTCACTGAAGCTTTCTTT.

In this sample, this clone turned up once. V and J are TRBV13 and TRBJ2-2; D not certain. The CDR3 has 16 amino acids. The V gene lost 4 bases and the J gene lost 5 bases, with 17 bases spanning the gap. Per the germline V gene, CDR1 is PRHDT and CDR2 is FYEKMQ (reference sequence). This chain's CDR3 is CASSSPKSFGTGELFF. The CDR3 region has the DNA TGTGCCAGCAGCTCACCTAAGAGTTTTGGTACCGGGGAGCTGTTTTTT.

The chain employs TRBV14 and TRBJ1-2, with TRBD1 matching over 9 bases. With V trimmed by 4 bases and J by 4 bases, 1 base remained unmatched. The germline gives CDR1 SGHDN, CDR2 FVKESK. The CDR3 sequence is 13 residues long. CDR3 in DNA: TGTGCCAGCAGCCCGGGACAGGGCTATGGCTACACCTTC. Translated: CASSPGQGYGYTF.

This chain joins TRBV29-1 and TRBJ1-2; 7 positions match TRBD1. Trimming cost V 5 bases and J 1 base; bases outside gene matches: 10. The germline V gene encodes CDR1 SQVTM and CDR2 ANQGSEA. The CDR3 runs 15 residues. The CDR3 here is CSVPTTGQFNYGYTF. The CDR3 DNA follows: TGCAGCGTTCCCACTACGGGACAGTTTAACTATGGCTACACCTTC.

The chain couples TRBV19 to TRBJ2-1; possible D gene TRBD1, 5 bases. This CDR3 has 15 amino acids. V lost 6 bases to trimming and J lost 2 bases, with 14 bases between them. Germline CDR1 and CDR2: LNHDA and SQIVND (reference sequence). The CDR3 is CASSLWAGPYNEQFF. CDR3 sequence (DNA): TGTGCCAGTAGCCTTTGGGCAGGGCCCTACAATGAGCAGTTCTTC.

The CDR3 nucleotides read TGTGCTAGTGCCACATCTGGGGCCAACGTCCTGACTTTC. It codes for CASATSGANVLTF. The chain uses TRBV12-5 and TRBJ2-6; D is ambiguous. The germline gives CDR1 LGHNT, CDR2 FRNRAP. CDR3 length: 13 residues. The V end was cut by 7 bases, the J end by 1 base, with 5 bases between. Based on the CDR3 plus reference TRBV12-5 and TRBJ2-6, the full variable domain is DARVTQTPRHKVTEMGQEVTMRCQPILGHNTVFWYRQTMMQGLELLAYFRNRAPLDDSGMPKDRFSAEMPDATLATLKIQPSEPRDSAVYFCASATSGANVLTFGAGSRLTVL.

This clone has a handful of counts. V gene TRBV7-8 combines with J gene TRBJ2-1; maybe TRBD2 (5 bases). Deletions cut 1 base from V and 13 bases from J, with 14 bases between. Germline V gene lookup returns CDR1 SGHVS and CDR2 FQNEAQ. The CDR3 runs 13 residues. The CDR3 is CASSLGGEVSQFF. The CDR3 DNA follows: TGTGCCAGCAGCTTAGGGGGAGAGGTGAGCCAGTTCTTC.

This clone was counted only a few times. The chain links TRBV7-9 to TRBJ2-5; 9 positions agree with TRBD2. The V gene's germline CDR1 is SEHNR and CDR2 FQNEAQ (reference sequence). Trimming cost V 5 bases and J 5 bases; bases outside gene matches: 6. The CDR3 has 14 residues. CDR3 sequence: CASSPGLAWETQYF. The CDR3 DNA is TGTGCCAGCAGCCCGGGACTAGCCTGGGAGACCCAGTACTTC.

The chain couples TRBV27 to TRBJ2-7, with 8 bases identical to TRBD2. Germline values: CDR1 MNHEY, CDR2 SMNVEV (reference sequence). The trim removed 5 bases at V and 3 bases at J, leaving 9 bases unmatched. The CDR3 runs 15 residues. The CDR3 DNA is TGTGCCAGCAGTCCTAATAGCGGGAACTTCTACGAGCAGTACTTC. Translated: CASSPNSGNFYEQYF.

The rearrangement links TRBV5-1 to TRBJ1-3; a possible D gene is TRBD1 (6 bases). CDR1 SGHRS and CDR2 YFSETQ come from the germline V gene. This CDR3 spans 15 amino acids. Trimming stripped 2 bases from V and 2 bases from J, with 11 bases between. Written as DNA, the CDR3 is TGCGCCAGCAGCTTCGCAGGGGAGACTGGAAACACCATATATTTT. This codes for CASSFAGETGNTIYF. Drawing the rest from reference TRBV5-1 and TRBJ1-3, the complete variable domain is KAGVTQTPRYLIKTRGQQVTLSCSPISGHRSVSWYQQTPGQGLQFLFEYFSETQRNKGNFPGRFSGRQFSNSRSEMNVSTLELGDSALYLCASSFAGETGNTIYFGEGSWLTVV.

The chain couples TRBV6-5 to TRBJ2-7; D might be TRBD2 (6 bases). In germline, CDR1 is MNHEY, CDR2 SVGAGI. Trimming stripped 1 base from V and 6 bases from J, with 10 bases between. This CDR3 is 13 amino acids long. CDR3 DNA: TGTGCCAGCAGTTACTGGGCGGGAACCGAGCAGTACTTC. It specifies CASSYWAGTEQYF.